Listed below are T cell receptor beta chains from one sample, sequenced in a study of Ad26.COV2.S vaccination and SARS-CoV-2 variants. Data came from immunoSEQ multiplex PCR; TCRdb stores just in-frame clones and leaves some out. Here the sample spans a few hundred thousand clones, 83% being singletons. Sequencing used peripheral blood, obtained in a trial of Ad26.COV2.S vaccine versus placebo. Source of these receptors: a person between 18 and 60 years old who received the Ad26.COV2.S COVID-19 vaccine or a placebo. Both conserved end residues are part of each CDR3. The D gene is left open where the match is weak. Not all rows give a size; the values are once, few, many and, for expanded clones, a class.

TRBJ2-1 | TRBD2 | TRBV4-3 | 16 | NA | TGCGCCAGCAGCCAAGGAGAAACTAGCGGGGGGTCCACCTGGTTCTTC | CASSQGETSGGSTWFF
TRBJ2-2 | NA | TRBV25-1 | 16 | NA | TGTGCCAGCAGTGAATTACAGGCCCCGAACACCGGGGAGCTGTTTTTT | CASSELQAPNTGELFF
TRBJ1-1 | TRBD1 | TRBV18 | 15 | NA | TGTGCCAGCTCACCGGAGGGGGCCAGGAACACTGAAGCTTTCTTT | CASSPEGARNTEAFF
TRBJ2-2 | NA | TRBV7-9 | 15 | NA | TGTGCCAGCAGCCCAAGAGCCGGGAACGCCGGGGAGCTGTTTTTT | CASSPRAGNAGELFF
TRBJ2-3 | NA | TRBV10-3 | 14 | NA | TGTGCCTGCGCCGGGACGGCAAGCACAGATACGCAGTATTTT | CACAGTASTDTQYF
TRBJ1-5 | NA | TRBV7-9 | 12 | NA | TGTGCCAGCAGCTCGAGTGGCTCGCCCCAGCATTTT | CASSSSGSPQHF
TRBJ2-2 | NA | TRBV10-2 | 13 | NA | TGCGCCAGCAGTGACACCACTCCCCGGGAGCTGTTTTTT | CASSDTTPRELFF
TRBJ2-5 | NA | TRBV3-1/TRBV3-2 | 14 | few | TGTGCCAGCAGCCAGCACCGGGGGAGGAATACCCAGTACTTC | CASSQHRGRNTQYF
TRBJ1-5 | NA | TRBV6-5 | 15 | NA | TGTGCCAGCAGCCCGAGATTTTATAGCAATCAGCCCCAGCATTTT | CASSPRFYSNQPQHF
TRBJ2-2 | NA | TRBV4-1 | 15 | NA | TGCGCCAGCAGCCAAGAGAGGGGCGGGGTCGGGGAGCTGTTTTTT | CASSQERGGVGELFF
TRBJ1-2 | NA | TRBV27 | 14 | NA | TGTGCCAGCTCTCAAGCGGGGGCGCCCTATGGCTACACCTTC | CASSQAGAPYGYTF
TRBJ2-7 | TRBD1 | TRBV2 | 15 | once | TGTGCCAGCAGTCTGGGACAGATGGGGCCCTACGAGCAGTACTTC | CASSLGQMGPYEQYF
TRBJ1-3 | TRBD1 | TRBV29-1 | 15 | NA | TGCAGCGCCCGGGACAGGGTTCTTTCTGGAAACACCATATATTTT | CSARDRVLSGNTIYF
TRBJ2-7 | TRBD1 | TRBV5-6 | 12 | NA | TGTGCCAGCAGCCCACAGGGGGGCGAGCAGTACTTC | CASSPQGGEQYF
TRBJ1-2 | NA | TRBV6-5 | 13 | NA | TGTGCCAGCAGACAGCAAGCTAACTATGGCTACACCTTC | CASRQQANYGYTF
TRBJ1-3 | TRBD1 | TRBV9 | 16 | once | TGTGCCAGCAGCGCGACTCCCGGGACAGCTGGAAACACCATATATTTT | CASSATPGTAGNTIYF
TRBJ1-5 | TRBD1 | TRBV10-3 | 15 | NA | TGTGCCATCAGCCAAGGGACAGGGGACAATCAGCCCCAGCATTTT | CAISQGTGDNQPQHF
TRBJ2-3 | NA | TRBV7-9 | 14 | NA | TGTGCCAGCAGCTTCCCTCGGGTTCCGGATACGCAGTATTTT | CASSFPRVPDTQYF
TRBJ1-5 | NA | TRBV15 | 13 | NA | TGTGCCACCAGCTGGGGTAGCAATCAGCCCCAGCATTTT | CATSWGSNQPQHF
TRBJ2-7 | NA | TRBV11-2 | 16 | NA | TGTGCCAGCAGCTCCCCGGGTAGGGGGAGGGCCTACGAGCAGTACTTC | CASSSPGRGRAYEQYF
TRBJ2-2 | NA | TRBV5-1 | 15 | NA | TGCGCCAGCAGCCTCCGGGACTCGAACACCGGGGAGCTGTTTTTT | CASSLRDSNTGELFF
TRBJ1-5 | NA | TRBV27 | 14 | few | TGTGCCAGCAGTTTGGGGCCGGGCAATCAGCCCCAGCATTTT | CASSLGPGNQPQHF